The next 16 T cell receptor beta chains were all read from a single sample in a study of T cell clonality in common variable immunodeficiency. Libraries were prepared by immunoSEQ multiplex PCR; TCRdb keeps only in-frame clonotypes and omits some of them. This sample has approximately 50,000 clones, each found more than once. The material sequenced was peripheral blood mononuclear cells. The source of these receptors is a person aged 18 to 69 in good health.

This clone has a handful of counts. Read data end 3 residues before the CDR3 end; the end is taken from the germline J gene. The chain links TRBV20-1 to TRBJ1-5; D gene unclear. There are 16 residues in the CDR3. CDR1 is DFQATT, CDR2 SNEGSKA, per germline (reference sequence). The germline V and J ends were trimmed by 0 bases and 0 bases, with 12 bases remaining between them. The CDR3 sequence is CSARDRHLNSNQPQHF. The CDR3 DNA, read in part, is TGCAGTGCTAGAGATCGACACCTGAATAGCAATCAGCCC.

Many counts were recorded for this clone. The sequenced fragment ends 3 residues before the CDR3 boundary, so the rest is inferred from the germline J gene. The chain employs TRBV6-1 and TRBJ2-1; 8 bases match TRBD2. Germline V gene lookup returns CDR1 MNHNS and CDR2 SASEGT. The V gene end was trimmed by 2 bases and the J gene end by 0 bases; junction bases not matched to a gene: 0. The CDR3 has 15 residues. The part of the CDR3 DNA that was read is TGTGCCAGCAGTGAACTAGCGGGCTCCTACAATGAG. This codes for CASSELAGSYNE. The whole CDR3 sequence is CASSELAGSYNEQFF.

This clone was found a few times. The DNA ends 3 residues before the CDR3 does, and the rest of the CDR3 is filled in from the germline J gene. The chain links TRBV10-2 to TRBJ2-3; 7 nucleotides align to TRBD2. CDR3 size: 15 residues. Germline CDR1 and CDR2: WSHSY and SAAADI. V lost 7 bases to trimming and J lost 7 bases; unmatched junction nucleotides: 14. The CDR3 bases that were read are TGCGCCAGCACCGCGACTAGCCGGGGGGAAAATACG. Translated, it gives CASTATSRGENT. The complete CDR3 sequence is CASTATSRGENTQYF.

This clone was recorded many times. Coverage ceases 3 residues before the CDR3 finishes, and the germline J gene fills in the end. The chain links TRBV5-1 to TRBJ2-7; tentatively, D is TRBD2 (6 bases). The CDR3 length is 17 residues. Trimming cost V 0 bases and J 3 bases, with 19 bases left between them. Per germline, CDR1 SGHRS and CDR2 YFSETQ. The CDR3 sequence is CASSLARVGDLGYEQYF. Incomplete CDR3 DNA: TGCGCCAGCAGCTTGGCCAGGGTAGGGGACTTGGGCTACGAG.

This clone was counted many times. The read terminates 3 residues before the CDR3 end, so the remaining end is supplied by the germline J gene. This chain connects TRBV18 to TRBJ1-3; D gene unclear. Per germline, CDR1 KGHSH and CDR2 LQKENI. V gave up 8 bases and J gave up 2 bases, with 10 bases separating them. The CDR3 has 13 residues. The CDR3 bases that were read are TGTGCCAGCCCCAGTCAAGCTGGAAACACC. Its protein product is CASPSQAGNT. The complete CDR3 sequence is CASPSQAGNTIYF.

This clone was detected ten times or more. CDR3 region: CASSIRGTRQGNQPQHF. The sequenced CDR3 bases are TGTGCCAGTAGTATAAGGGGTACTCGACAGGGCAATCAGCCC. J is TRBJ1-5 and V is TRBV19; the D gene is possibly TRBD1 (6 bases). The CDR3 is cut off 3 residues early in the read; its end comes from the germline J gene. This CDR3 spans 17 amino acids. Germline V gene data show CDR1 as LNHDA and CDR2 as SQIVND (reference sequence). Trimming cost V 2 bases and J 2 bases, with 16 bases left between them.

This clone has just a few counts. The CDR3 sequence: CSAQKSRGLVGYTF. The CDR3 DNA, read in part, is TGCAGTGCCCAAAAGTCGAGGGGGCTCGTTGGC. V gene TRBV20-1 combines with J gene TRBJ1-2; TRBD1 agrees at 7 bases. The read terminates 3 residues before the CDR3 end, so the remaining end is supplied by the germline J gene. This CDR3 has 14 residues. With 6 bases clipped from V and 7 bases from J, the junction kept 14 bases outside the gene matches. The germline CDR1 and CDR2 sequences are DFQATT and SNEGSKA (reference sequence).

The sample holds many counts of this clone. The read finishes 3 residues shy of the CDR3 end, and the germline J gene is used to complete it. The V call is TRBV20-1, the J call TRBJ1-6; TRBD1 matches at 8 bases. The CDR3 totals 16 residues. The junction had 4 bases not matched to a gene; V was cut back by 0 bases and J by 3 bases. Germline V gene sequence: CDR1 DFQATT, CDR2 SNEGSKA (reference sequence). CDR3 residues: CSAREGQAFYNSPLHF. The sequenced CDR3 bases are TGCAGTGCTAGAGAGGGACAGGCCTTCTATAATTCACCC.

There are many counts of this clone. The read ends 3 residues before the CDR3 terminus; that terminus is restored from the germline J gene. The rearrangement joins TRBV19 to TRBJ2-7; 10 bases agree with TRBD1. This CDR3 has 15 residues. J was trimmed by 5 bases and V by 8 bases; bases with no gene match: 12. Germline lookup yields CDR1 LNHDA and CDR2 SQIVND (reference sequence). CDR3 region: CASSRGGDRGNEQYF. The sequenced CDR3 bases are TGTGCCAGTTCCCGGGGCGGGGACAGGGGCAACGAG.

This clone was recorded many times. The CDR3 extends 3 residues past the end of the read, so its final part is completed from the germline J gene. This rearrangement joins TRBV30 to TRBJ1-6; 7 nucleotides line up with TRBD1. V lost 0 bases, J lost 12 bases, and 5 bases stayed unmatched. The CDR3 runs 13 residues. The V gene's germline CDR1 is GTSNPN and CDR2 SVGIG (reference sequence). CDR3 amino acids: CAWSVRTGEPLHF. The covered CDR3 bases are TGTGCCTGGAGTGTCCGGACAGGAGAACCC.

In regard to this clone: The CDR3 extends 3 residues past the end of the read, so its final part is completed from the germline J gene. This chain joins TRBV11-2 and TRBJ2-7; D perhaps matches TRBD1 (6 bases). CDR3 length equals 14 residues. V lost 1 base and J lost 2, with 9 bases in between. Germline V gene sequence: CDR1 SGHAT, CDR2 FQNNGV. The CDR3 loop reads CASSLAGDAYEQYF. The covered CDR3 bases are TGTGCCAGCAGCTTAGCAGGGGACGCCTACGAG.

The sequenced CDR3 bases are TGTGCCAGCAGTCAGGACAGGGGCTCCTACGAG. The encoded protein is CASSQDRGSYE. The whole CDR3 sequence is CASSQDRGSYEQYF. V and J are TRBV2 and TRBJ2-7; 9 positions agree with TRBD1. The read finishes 3 residues shy of the CDR3 end, and the germline J gene is used to complete it. J was trimmed by 0 bases and V by 5 bases; bases with no gene match: 2. There are 14 residues in the CDR3. The germline V gene encodes CDR1 SNHLY and CDR2 FYNNEI. Full variable domain (rest looked up from reference TRBV2 and TRBJ2-7): EPEVTQTPSHQVTQMGQEVILRCVPISNHLYFYWYRQILGQKVEFLVSFYNNEISEKSEIFDDQFSVERPDGSNFTLKIRSTKLEDSAMYFCASSQDRGSYEQYFGPGTRLTVT.

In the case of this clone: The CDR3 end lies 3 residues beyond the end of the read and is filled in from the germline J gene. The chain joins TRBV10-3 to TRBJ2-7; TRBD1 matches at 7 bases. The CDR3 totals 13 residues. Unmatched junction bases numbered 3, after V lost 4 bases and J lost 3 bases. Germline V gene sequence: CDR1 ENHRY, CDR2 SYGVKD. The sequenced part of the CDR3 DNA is TGTGCCATCAGTGGACAGGGCGGCTACGAG. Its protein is CAISGQGGYE. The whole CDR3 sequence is CAISGQGGYEQYF.

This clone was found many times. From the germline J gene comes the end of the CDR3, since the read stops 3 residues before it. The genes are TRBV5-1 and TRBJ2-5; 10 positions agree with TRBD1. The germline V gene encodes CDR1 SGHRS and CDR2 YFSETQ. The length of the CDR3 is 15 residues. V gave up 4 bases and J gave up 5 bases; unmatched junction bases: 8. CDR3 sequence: CASSGTGALEETQYF. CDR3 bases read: TGCGCCAGCAGCGGGACAGGGGCGTTGGAGGAGACC.

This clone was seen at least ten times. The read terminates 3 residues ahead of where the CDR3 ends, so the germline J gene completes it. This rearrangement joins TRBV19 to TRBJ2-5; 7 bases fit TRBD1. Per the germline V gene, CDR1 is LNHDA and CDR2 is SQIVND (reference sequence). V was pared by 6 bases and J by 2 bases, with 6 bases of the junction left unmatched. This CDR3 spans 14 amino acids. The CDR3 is CASRKQGSQETQYF. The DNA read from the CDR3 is TGTGCCAGTAGGAAACAGGGGTCTCAAGAGACC.

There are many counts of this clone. CDR3 DNA (partial): TGTGCCAGCAGGCTACGCGGGTCCCGGGAGACC. Amino acid sequence: CASRLRGSRET. The CDR3 as a whole reads CASRLRGSRETQYF. This chain joins TRBV6-2 or TRBV6-3 and TRBJ2-5; a weak D match, TRBD2 (5 bases). The sequenced fragment ends 3 residues before the CDR3 boundary, so the rest is inferred from the germline J gene. Trimming stripped 6 bases from V and 5 bases from J, with 16 bases between. Germline CDR1 reads MNHEY; CDR2 reads SVGEGT. The CDR3 sequence is 14 residues long.